Described below is a single TCR beta chain sequence and its context. The antigen remains unidentified. Across 18 months, stable Graves' hyperthyroidism was marked by no progression to ophthalmopathy. Disease duration under 2 months; hyperthyroidism patients were aged 18 to 65. Clinical symptoms, serum thyroxine and TRAb, thyroid ultrasound and orbital computed tomography were used for the diagnoses. The data were obtained in a study of T cells in Graves' hyperthyroidism and ophthalmopathy. TCR beta CDR3 region amplification was performed from RNA transcripts. First-round RT-PCR targeting the TCR CDR3 was performed with the HTBI primer set. TCRdb fed the multiplex PCR reads into MiXCR, producing one record per CDR3 protein. The repertoire consists of hundreds of thousands of distinct CDR3 sequences, with over 15% occurring once and the leading ten covering 15% to 20%. Study conclusions and caveats: Blood shared most expanded thyroid clonotypes above 0.001.

The CDR3 covers 13 residues. CDR1 and CDR2 (germline): LNHDA, SQIVND (reference sequence). The V end lost 2 bases, the J end lost 8 bases, and 12 bases lay between the germline ends. The sequencing sample was made of blood. This TCR was sampled from a woman aged 18 to 35 with Graves' hyperthyroidism. The rearrangement links TRBV19 to TRBJ1-2, with D maybe TRBD1 (5 bases). CDR3 residues: CASSIRAGIGYTF. The CDR3 DNA is TGTGCCAGTAGTATAAGGGCAGGGATCGGCTACACCTTC.